This paragraph reports one T cell receptor (beta chain). The entry originates in a study of blood T cell repertoires in COVID-19. Study details: Sites in the United States, Italy and Spain provided acute and convalescent COVID-19 samples.

Either two negative PCRs, clearance, or symptom resolution qualified Cohort 3 donors as recovered. Per the authors' pipeline: Nucleated cell number was recorded as an estimate derived from reference gene primer amplification. Clones were read by immunoSEQ multiplex PCR, and TCRdb kept only the in-frame ones, dropping some. Clone size and the V and J calls come from that table; the DNA yielded D and trimming. The sample lists approximately 300,000 clones; roughly 90% were seen once. Germline values: CDR1 GTSNPN, CDR2 SVGIG (reference sequence). The CDR3 sequence is 12 residues long. Trimming removed 5 bases from V and 4 bases from J, with 11 bases in between.

The chain employs TRBV30 and TRBJ1-2; TRBD1 might be the D (6 bases). The receptor comes from a woman aged 25-40 years who had recovered from COVID-19. Sequencing was done on a sample of PBMCs or T cells enriched from blood (not recorded which). In DNA, the CDR3 is TGTGCCTGGCACAGGGTCGGCTATGGCTACACCTTC. Translation: CAWHRVGYGYTF. Full variable domain (rest looked up from reference TRBV30 and TRBJ1-2): SQTIHQWPATLVQPVGSPLSLECTVEGTSNPNLYWYRQAAGRGLQLLFYSVGIGQISSEVPQNLSASRPQDRQFILSSKKLLLSDSGFYLCAWHRVGYGYTFGSGTRLTVV.